The sample holds a few counts of the clone carrying this T cell receptor (beta chain). This record comes from a study of beta chain features in type 1 diabetes. The germline V gene encodes CDR1 SGHTA and CDR2 FQGNSA. The CDR3 covers 15 residues. Trimming removed 2 bases at V and 0 bases at J, with 11 bases between. The entirety of the isolated RNA underwent reverse transcription, so expressed TCRB transcripts were sequenced. The table came from immunoSEQ multiplex PCR; TCRdb's copy has only in-frame clones and leaves some out. This table has roughly 370,000 clones, approximately 15% appearing once. The receptor was derived from a man under 40 in good health. The chain has TRBV7-2 and TRBJ2-7; D is unresolved. The sample taken for sequencing was naive CD4+ T cells from blood. This CDR3 is CASSLSGRSSYEQYF. CDR3 bases: TGTGCCAGCAGCTTATCCGGGCGAAGCTCCTACGAGCAGTACTTC.